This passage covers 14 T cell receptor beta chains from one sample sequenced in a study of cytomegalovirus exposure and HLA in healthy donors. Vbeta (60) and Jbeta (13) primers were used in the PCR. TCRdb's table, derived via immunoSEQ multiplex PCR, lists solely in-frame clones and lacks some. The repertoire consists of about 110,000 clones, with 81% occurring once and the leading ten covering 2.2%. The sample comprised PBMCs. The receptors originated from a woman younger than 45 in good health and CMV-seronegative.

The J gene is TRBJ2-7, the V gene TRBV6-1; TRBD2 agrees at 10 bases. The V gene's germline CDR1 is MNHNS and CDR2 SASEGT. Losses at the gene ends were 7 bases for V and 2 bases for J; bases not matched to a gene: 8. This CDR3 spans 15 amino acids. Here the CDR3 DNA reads TGTGCCAGCACCTTCCTAGCGGGAGTCGCCTACGAGCAGTACTTC. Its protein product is CASTFLAGVAYEQYF.

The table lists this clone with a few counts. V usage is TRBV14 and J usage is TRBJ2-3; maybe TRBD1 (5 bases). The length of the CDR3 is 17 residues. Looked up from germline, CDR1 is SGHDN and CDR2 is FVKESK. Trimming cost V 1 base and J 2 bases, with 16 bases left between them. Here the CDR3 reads CASSQGPRRQSTDTQYF. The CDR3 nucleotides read TGTGCCAGCAGCCAAGGACCTCGGAGACAGTCCACAGATACGCAGTATTTT.

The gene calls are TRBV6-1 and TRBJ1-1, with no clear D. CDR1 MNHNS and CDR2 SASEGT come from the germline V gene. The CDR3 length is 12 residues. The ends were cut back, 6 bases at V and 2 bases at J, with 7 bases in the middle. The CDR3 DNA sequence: TGTGCCAGCAGAGACTCCAACACTGAAGCTTTCTTT. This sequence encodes CASRDSNTEAFF.

Here the CDR3 DNA reads TGTGCCAGCAGGCTAGCGGGAGCGAAGAATGAGCAGTTCTTC. Amino acids: CASRLAGAKNEQFF. This sequence joins TRBV6-6 and TRBJ2-1; 10 bases fit TRBD2. Losses at the gene ends were 6 bases for V and 7 bases for J; bases not matched to a gene: 6. CDR1 and CDR2 from the germline V gene are MNHNY and SVGAGI (reference sequence). The CDR3 consists of 14 residues.

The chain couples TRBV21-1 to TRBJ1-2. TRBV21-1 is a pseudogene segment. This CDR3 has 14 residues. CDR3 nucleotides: TGTGCCAGCAGCAAAGTTGCGGCCAACTATGGCTACACCTTC. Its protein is CASSKVAANYGYTF.

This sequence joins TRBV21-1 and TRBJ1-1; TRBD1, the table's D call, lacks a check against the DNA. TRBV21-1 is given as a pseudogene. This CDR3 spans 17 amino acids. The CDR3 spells CASSKGGDRAKNTEAFF. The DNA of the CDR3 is TGTGCCAGCAGCAAAGGGGGGGACAGGGCTAAGAACACTGAAGCTTTCTTT.

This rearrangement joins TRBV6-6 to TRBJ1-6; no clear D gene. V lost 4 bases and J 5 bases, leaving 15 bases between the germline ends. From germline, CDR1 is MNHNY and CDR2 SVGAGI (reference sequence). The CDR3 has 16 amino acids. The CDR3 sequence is CASSLQSSRDNSPLHF. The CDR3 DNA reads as TGTGCCAGCAGTTTACAATCATCGAGGGATAATTCACCCCTCCACTTT.

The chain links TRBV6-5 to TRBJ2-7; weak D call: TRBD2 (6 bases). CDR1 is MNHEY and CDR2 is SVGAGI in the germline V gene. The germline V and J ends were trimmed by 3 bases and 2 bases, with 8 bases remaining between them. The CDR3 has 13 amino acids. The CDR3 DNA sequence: TGTGCCAGCAGTTATAGCGGAACCTACGAGCAGTACTTC. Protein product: CASSYSGTYEQYF.

This chain's CDR3 is CATRGQGDREQFF. In nucleotides, the CDR3 is TGTGCCACCAGGGGACAGGGGGACCGTGAGCAGTTCTTC. The chain combines TRBV15 with TRBJ2-1, with 11 bases that match TRBD1. Unmatched junction bases numbered 4, after V lost 6 bases and J lost 9 bases. CDR3 size: 13 residues. The germline V gene has CDR1 LNHNV and CDR2 YYDKDF (reference sequence).

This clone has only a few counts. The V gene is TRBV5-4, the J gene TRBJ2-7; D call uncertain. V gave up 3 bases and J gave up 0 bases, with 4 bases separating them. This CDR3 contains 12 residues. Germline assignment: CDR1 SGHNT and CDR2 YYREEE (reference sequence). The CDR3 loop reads CASSSSSYEQYF. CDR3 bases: TGTGCCAGCAGCTCGAGCTCCTACGAGCAGTACTTC.

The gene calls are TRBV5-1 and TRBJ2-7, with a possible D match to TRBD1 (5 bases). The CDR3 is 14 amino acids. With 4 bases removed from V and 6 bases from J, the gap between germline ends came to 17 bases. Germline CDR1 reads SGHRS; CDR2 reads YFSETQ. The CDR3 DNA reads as TGCGCCAGCAGCCCTCCAGGGTTGAGTGCCGAGCAGTACTTC. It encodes CASSPPGLSAEQYF.

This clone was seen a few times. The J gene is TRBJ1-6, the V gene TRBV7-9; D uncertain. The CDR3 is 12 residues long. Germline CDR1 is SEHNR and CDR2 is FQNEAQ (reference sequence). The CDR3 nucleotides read TGTTCCACCGGAGGGATCAATTCACCCCTCCACTTT. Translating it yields CSTGGINSPLHF. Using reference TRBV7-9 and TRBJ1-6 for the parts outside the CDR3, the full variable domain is DTGVSQNPRHKITKRGQNVTFRCDPISEHNRLYWYRQTLGQGPEFLTYFQNEAQLEKSRLLSDRFSAERPKGSFSTLEIQRTEQGDSAMYLCSTGGINSPLHFGNGTRLTVT.

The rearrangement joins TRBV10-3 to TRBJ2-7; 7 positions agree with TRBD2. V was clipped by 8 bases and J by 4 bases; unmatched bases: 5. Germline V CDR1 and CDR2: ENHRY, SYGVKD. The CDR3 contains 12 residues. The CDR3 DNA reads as TGTGCCATCGCAGCGGGGCTTTACGAGCAGTACTTC. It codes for CAIAAGLYEQYF.

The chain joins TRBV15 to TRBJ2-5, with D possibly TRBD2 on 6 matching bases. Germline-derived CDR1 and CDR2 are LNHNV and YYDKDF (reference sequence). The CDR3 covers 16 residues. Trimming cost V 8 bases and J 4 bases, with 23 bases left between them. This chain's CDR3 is CATSTSRGDGGETQYF. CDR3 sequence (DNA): TGTGCCACCTCAACCTCCCGCGGGGATGGGGGAGAGACCCAGTACTTC.